The rows below give T cell receptor beta chains drawn from one sample of a study of shared clonotypes between healthy human individuals. Libraries were prepared by immunoSEQ multiplex PCR; TCRdb keeps only in-frame clonotypes and omits some of them. The sample includes 1,100,000 or so clones, approximately 78% of them seen just once. Sequencing was carried out using memory CD4+ T cells from PBMCs. The source of these receptors is a man aged 18 to 29 in good health. Some clones in this sample may be carry-over from other donors' samples. Each CDR3 is given with its conserved first and last residue. D genes are given only for firm matches. Rows may omit the clone size; those that give it use once, few, many or a size class.

v_call	clone_size	j_call	d_call	cdr3_nt	cdr3_aa
TRBV10-2	few	TRBJ2-7	-	TGCGCCAGCAGAGCCACTGCCACCAGCTCCTACGAGCAGTACTTC	CASRATATSSYEQYF
TRBV5-1	once	TRBJ2-5	-	TGCGCCAGCAGCTTGGCCCCACAAGAAGAGACCCAGTACTTC	CASSLAPQEETQYF
TRBV28	-	TRBJ1-1	-	TGTGCCAGCGGCAGATCAAGCACTGAAGCTTTCTTT	CASGRSSTEAFF
TRBV6-4	few	TRBJ2-2	-	TGTGCCAGCAGTCGATCGGCCAACACCGGGGAGCTGTTTTTT	CASSRSANTGELFF
TRBV9	-	TRBJ2-3	-	TGTGCCAGCGGCCCCGCAGGTGGATCTAGCACAGATACGCAGTATTTT	CASGPAGGSSTDTQYF
TRBV18	-	TRBJ2-1	-	TGTGCCAGCTCACCGGGGGCGAGCTCCTACAATGAGCAGTTCTTC	CASSPGASSYNEQFF
TRBV14	-	TRBJ2-2	-	TGTGCCAGCAGCCACGCTTCTAAGACTAGTAGTGGGGACACCGGGGAGCTGTTTTTT	CASSHASKTSSGDTGELFF
TRBV28	-	TRBJ2-1	-	TGTGCCAGCAGGAGAAAGGACAAGTGGAATGAGCAGTTCTTC	CASRRKDKWNEQFF
TRBV4-1	-	TRBJ2-1	TRBD2	TGCGCCAGCAGCCACCGACTAGCTCGCACCTACAATGAGCAGTTCTTC	CASSHRLARTYNEQFF
TRBV28	-	TRBJ1-1	-	TGTGCCAGCAGTTTATTACTTGAAGCTTTCTTT	CASSLLLEAFF
TRBV5-1	-	TRBJ2-3	-	TGCGCCAGCAGCTTGGGGGACTTAGCGGATACGCAGTATTTT	CASSLGDLADTQYF
TRBV11-2	-	TRBJ2-5	TRBD2	TGTGCCAGCAGCTTAGGGCTTCTAGCGGGCACCTACCTACAAGAGACCCAGTACTTC	CASSLGLLAGTYLQETQYF
TRBV7-2	few	TRBJ2-7	TRBD1	TGTGCCAGCAGCCCAGGGGGACAGGGGTTCGGGGAGCAGTACTTC	CASSPGGQGFGEQYF
TRBV7-2	-	TRBJ2-5	-	TGTGCCAGCAGCACCAGGATCCCAGAGACCCAGTACTTC	CASSTRIPETQYF